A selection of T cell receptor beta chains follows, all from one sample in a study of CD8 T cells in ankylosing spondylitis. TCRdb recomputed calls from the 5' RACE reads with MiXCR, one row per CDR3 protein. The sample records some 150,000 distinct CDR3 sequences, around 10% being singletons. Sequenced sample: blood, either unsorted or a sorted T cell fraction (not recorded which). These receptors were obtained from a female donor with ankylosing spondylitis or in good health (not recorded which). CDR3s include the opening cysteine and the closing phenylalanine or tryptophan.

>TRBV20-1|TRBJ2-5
CSAHGLAGGETQYF
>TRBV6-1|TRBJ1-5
CASTRTAINQPQHF
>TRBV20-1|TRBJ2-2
CSARARTSGREGAGELFF
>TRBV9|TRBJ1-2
CASSVPRKSNYGYTF
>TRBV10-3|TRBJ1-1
CAISESKGLNTEAFF
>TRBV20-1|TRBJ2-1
CSAKREGDRGYNEQFF
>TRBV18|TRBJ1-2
CASSPAGALYGYTF
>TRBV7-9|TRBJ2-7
CASSLEGRSYEQYF
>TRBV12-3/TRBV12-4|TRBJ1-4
CASSWDRSTNEKLFF
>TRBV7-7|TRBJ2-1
CASSLGTELYNEQFF
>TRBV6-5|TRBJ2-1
CASSWTLGKGNEQFF
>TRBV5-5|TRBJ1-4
CASSKQSTNEKLFF
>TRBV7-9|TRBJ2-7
CASSSQTGVYEQYF
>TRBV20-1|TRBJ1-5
CSARDRTGAGNQPQHF
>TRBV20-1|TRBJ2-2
CSAIPTTGLAGGNTGELFF
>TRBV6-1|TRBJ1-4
CASTPSWDFNEKLFF
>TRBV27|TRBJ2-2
CASSLGAQGGELFF
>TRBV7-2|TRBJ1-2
CASSLTPDSFVPGYTF
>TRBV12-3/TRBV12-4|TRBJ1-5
CASSIQGGNQPQHF
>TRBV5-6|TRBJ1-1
CASSFESTEAFF